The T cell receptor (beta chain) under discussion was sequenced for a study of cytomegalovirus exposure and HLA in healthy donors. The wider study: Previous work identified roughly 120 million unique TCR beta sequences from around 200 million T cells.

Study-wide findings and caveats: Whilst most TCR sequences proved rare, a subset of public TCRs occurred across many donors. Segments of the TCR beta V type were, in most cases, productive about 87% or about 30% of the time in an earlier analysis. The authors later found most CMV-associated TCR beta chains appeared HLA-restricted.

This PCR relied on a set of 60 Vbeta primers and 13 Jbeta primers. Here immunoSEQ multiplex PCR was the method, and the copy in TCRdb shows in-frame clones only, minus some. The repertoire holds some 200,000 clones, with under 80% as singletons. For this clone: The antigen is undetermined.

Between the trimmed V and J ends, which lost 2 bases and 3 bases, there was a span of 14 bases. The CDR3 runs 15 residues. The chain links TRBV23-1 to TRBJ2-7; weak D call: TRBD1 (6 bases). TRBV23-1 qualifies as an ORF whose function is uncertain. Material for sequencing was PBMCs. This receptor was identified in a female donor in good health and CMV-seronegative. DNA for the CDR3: TGCGCCAGCAGTCAAACCTTCCGCAGGGGCTACGAGCAGTACTTC. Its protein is CASSQTFRRGYEQYF.